This T cell receptor beta chain emerged from a study of cytomegalovirus exposure and HLA in healthy donors. General study findings and limits: Using the classifier, cytomegalovirus status was reportedly diagnosed with high specificity and sensitivity.

Notes on this clone: Antigen unknown.

This PCR relied on a set of 60 Vbeta primers and 13 Jbeta primers. Sequenced by immunoSEQ multiplex PCR; TCRdb stores in-frame clones only, minus some. The data contain 220,000 or so clones, about 81% of them singletons. Germline V gene data show CDR1 as MNHEY and CDR2 as SMNVEV (reference sequence). The CDR3 sequence is 16 residues long. Trimming cost V 2 bases and J 5 bases, with 19 bases left between them. The rearrangement joins TRBV27 to TRBJ2-7, with D uncertain. This TCR came from a woman aged 40 to 55 in good health and CMV-seronegative. Specimen: PBMCs. The CDR3 coding sequence is TGTGCCAGCAGTTTACTCCCGCCGGGTCCCCGCCACGAGCAGTACTTC. As protein: CASSLLPPGPRHEQYF.